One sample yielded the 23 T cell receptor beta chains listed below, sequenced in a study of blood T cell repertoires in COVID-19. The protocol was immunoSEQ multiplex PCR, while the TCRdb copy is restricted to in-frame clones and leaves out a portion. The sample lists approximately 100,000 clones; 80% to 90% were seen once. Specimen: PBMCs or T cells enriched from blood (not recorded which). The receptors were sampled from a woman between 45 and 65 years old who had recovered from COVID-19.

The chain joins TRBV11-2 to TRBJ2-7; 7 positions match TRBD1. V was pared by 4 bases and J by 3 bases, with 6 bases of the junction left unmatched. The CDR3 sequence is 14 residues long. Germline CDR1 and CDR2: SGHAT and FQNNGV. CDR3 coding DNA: TGTGCCAGCAGCTCGACGGGACAGAGCTACGAGCAGTACTTC. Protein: CASSSTGQSYEQYF.

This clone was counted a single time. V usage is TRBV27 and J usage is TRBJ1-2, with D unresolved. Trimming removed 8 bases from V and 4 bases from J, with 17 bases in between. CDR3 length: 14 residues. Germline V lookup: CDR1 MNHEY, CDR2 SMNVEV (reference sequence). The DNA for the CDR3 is TGTGCCAGCCTGCCTTATGGGGAGGCCTATGGCTACACCTTC. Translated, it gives CASLPYGEAYGYTF.

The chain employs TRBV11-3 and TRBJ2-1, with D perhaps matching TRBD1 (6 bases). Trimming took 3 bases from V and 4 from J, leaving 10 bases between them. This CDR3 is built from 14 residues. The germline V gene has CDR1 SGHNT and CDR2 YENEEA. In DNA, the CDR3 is TGTGCCAGCAGCTTCAGACAGGCTTACAATGAGCAGTTCTTC. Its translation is CASSFRQAYNEQFF.

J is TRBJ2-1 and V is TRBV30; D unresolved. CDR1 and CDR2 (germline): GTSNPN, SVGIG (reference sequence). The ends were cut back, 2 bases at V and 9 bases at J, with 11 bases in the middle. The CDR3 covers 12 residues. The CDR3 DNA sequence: TGTGCCTGGAGTAGGCTAGTTGGTGAGCAGTTCTTC. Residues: CAWSRLVGEQFF.

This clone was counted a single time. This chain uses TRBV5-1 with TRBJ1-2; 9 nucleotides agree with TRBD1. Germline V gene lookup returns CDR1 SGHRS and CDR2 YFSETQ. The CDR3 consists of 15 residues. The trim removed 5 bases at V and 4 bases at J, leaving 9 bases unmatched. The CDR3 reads CASRPTGGFAYGYTF. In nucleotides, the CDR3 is TGCGCCAGCAGACCCACAGGGGGCTTCGCCTATGGCTACACCTTC.

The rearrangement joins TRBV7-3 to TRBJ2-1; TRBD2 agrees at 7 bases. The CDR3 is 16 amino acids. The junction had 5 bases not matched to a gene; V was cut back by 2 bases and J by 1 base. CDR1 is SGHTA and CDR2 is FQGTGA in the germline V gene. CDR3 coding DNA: TGTGCCAGCAGCTTAGGGGCGGGAGTTTCCTACAATGAGCAGTTCTTC. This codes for CASSLGAGVSYNEQFF.

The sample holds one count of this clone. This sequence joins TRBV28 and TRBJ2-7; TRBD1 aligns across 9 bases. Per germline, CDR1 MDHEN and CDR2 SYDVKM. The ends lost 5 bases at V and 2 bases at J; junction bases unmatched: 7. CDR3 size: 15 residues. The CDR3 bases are TGTGCCAGCAGTCCGGACAGGGGATTCCCCTACGAGCAGTACTTC. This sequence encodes CASSPDRGFPYEQYF.

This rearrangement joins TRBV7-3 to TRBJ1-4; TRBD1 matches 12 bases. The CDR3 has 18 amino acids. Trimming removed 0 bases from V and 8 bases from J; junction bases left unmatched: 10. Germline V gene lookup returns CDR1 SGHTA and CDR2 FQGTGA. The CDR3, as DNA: TGTGCCAGCAGCTTAACCCCGGGACAGGGGGCTGCTTTGGAAAAACTGTTTTTT. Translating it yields CASSLTPGQGAALEKLFF.

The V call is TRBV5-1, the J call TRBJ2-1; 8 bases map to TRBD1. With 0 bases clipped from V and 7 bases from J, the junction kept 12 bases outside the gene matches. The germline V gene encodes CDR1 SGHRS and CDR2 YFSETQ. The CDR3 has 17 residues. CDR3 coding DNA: TGCGCCAGCAGCTTGGCCCCGGGGGCAGGGGGCCCGAATGAGCAGTTCTTC. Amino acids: CASSLAPGAGGPNEQFF.

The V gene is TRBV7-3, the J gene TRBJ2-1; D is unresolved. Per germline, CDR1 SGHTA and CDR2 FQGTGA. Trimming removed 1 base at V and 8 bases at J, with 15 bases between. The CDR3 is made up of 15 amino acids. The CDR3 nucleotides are TGTGCCAGCAGCTTAATTAGTCAACTCGTTGATGAGCAGTTCTTC. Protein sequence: CASSLISQLVDEQFF.

This chain's CDR3 is CASSRGLADYSYNEQFF. CDR3 in DNA: TGTGCCAGTAGTAGGGGACTAGCGGACTATTCCTACAATGAGCAGTTCTTC. The rearrangement uses TRBV19 and TRBJ2-1; 11 positions match TRBD2. Looked up from germline, CDR1 is LNHDA and CDR2 is SQIVND (reference sequence). J lost 1 base, V lost 4 bases, and 6 bases had no gene match. This CDR3 comprises 17 residues.

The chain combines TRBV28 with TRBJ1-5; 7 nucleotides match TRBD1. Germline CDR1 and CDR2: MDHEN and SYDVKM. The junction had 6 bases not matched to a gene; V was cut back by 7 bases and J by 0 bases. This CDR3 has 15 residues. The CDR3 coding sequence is TGTGCCAGCACCGATGGGACAGATAGCAATCAGCCCCAGCATTTT. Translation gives CASTDGTDSNQPQHF. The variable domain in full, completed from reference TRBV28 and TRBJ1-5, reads DVKVTQSSRYLVKRTGEKVFLECVQDMDHENMFWYRQDPGLGLRLIYFSYDVKMKEKGDIPEGYSVSREKKERFSLILESASTNQTSMYLCASTDGTDSNQPQHFGDGTRLSIL.

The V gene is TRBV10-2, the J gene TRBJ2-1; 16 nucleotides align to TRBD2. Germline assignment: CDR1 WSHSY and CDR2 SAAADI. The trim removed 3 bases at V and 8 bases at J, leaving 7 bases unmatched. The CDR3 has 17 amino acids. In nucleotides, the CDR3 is TGCGCCAGCAGTGACTCCGGGACTAGCGGGAGGGGCCATGAGCAGTTCTTC. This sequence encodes CASSDSGTSGRGHEQFF.

The CDR3 DNA sequence: TGTGCCACTCGAGCGGAACCGGCTAACTATGGCTACACCTTC. It codes for CATRAEPANYGYTF. The V call is TRBV5-5, the J call TRBJ1-2; D unresolved. The germline gives CDR1 SGHKS, CDR2 YYEKEE (reference sequence). This CDR3 spans 14 amino acids. Deletions cut 9 bases from V and 0 bases from J, with 15 bases between.

DNA of the CDR3: TGTGCCAGCAGTTTATCAGGGTTAAGTAATTCACCCCTCCACTTT. The encoded protein is CASSLSGLSNSPLHF. The chain links TRBV28 to TRBJ1-6; D is possibly TRBD1 (5 bases). The CDR3 spans 15 residues. CDR1 and CDR2 from the germline V gene are MDHEN and SYDVKM. The V and J ends lost 1 base and 6 bases respectively, with 10 bases between them.

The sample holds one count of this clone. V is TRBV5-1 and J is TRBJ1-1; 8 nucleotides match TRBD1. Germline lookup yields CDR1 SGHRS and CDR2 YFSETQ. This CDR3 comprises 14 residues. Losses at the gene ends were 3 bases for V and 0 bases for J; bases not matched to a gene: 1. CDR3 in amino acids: CASSWTGMNTEAFF. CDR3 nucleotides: TGCGCCAGCAGCTGGACAGGGATGAACACTGAAGCTTTCTTT.

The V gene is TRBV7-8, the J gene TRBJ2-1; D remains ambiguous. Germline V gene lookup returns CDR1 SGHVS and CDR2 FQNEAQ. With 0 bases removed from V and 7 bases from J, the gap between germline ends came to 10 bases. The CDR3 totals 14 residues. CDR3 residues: CASSLALAINEQFF. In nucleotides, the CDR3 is TGTGCCAGCAGCTTAGCCTTGGCCATAAATGAGCAGTTCTTC.

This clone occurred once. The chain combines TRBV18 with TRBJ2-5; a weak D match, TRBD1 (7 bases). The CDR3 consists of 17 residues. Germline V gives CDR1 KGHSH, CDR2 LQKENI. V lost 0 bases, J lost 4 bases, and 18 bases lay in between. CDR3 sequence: CASSPPSYQGGVETQYF. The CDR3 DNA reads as TGTGCCAGCTCACCACCTTCCTATCAGGGGGGAGTAGAGACCCAGTACTTC.

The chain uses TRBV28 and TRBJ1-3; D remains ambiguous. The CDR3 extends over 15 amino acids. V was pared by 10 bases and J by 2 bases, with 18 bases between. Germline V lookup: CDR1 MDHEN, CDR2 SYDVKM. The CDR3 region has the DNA TGTGCCACTTCCATTCAGGTAACTGCTGGAAACACCATATATTTT. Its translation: CATSIQVTAGNTIYF.

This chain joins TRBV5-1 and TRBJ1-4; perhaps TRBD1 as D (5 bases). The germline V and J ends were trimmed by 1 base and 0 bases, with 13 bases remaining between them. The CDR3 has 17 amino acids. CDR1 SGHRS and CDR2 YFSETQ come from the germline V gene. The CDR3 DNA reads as TGCGCCAGCAGCTTGAACGCCAGGGCATCAACTAATGAAAAACTGTTTTTT. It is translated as CASSLNARASTNEKLFF.

CDR3 nucleotide sequence: TGTGCCAGCAATAGGCAGGCTAACTATGGCTACACCTTC. It yields the protein CASNRQANYGYTF. This chain connects TRBV28 to TRBJ1-2; D not resolved. Per germline, CDR1 MDHEN and CDR2 SYDVKM. This CDR3 region has 13 residues. V was pared by 7 bases and J by 0 bases, with 9 bases between.

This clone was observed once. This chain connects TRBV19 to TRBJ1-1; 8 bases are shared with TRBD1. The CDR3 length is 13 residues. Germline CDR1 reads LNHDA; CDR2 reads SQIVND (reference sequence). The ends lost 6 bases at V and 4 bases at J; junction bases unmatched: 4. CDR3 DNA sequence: TGTGCCAGTAGCTATACAGGGGGCACTGAAGCTTTCTTT. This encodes CASSYTGGTEAFF.

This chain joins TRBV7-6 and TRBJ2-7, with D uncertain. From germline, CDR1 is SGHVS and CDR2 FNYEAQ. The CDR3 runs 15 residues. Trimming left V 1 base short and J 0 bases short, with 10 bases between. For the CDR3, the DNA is TGTGCCAGCAGCTTAGGTCCAGGCTACTCCTACGAGCAGTACTTC. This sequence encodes CASSLGPGYSYEQYF.